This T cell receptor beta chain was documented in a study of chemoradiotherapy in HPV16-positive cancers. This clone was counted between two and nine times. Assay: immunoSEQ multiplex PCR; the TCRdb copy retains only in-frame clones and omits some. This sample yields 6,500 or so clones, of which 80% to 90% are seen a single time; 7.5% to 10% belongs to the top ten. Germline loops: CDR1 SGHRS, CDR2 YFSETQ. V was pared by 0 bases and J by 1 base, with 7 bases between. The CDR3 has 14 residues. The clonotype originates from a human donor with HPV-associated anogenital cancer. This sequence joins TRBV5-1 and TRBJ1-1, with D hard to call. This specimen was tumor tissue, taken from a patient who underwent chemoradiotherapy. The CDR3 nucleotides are TGCGCCAGCAGCTTGGCCATACAGAACACTGAAGCTTTCTTT. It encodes CASSLAIQNTEAFF.